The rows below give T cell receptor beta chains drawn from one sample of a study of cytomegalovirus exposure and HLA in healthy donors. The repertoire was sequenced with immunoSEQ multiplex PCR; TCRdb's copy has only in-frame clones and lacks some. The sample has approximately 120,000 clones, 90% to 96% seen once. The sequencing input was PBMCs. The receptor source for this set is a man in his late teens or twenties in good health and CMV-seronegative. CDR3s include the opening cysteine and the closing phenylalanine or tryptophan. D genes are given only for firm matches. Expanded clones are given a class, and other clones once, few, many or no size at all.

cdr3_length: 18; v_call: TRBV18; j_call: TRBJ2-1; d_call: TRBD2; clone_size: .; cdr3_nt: TGTGCCAGCTCACCCCAACTAGCGGGAGGTTTTACCTACAATGAGCAGTTCTTC; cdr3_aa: CASSPQLAGGFTYNEQFF
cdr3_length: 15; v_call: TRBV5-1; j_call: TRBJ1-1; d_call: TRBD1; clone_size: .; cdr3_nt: TGCGCCAGCAGCTCCCTGACAGGGGGGGACACTGAAGCTTTCTTT; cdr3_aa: CASSSLTGGDTEAFF
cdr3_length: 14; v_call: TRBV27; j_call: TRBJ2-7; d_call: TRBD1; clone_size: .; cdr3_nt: TGTGCCAGCAGTTTACGGACAGGGATGTACGAGCAGTACTTC; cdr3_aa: CASSLRTGMYEQYF
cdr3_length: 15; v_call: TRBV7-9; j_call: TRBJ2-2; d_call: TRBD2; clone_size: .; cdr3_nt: TGTGCCAGCAGCTTAGTACCGGGGGGCACCGGGGAGCTGTTTTTT; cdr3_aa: CASSLVPGGTGELFF
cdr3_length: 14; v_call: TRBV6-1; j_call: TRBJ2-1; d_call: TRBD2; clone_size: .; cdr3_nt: TGTGCCAGCAGCTGGACTAGCTCCTACAATGAGCAGTTCTTC; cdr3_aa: CASSWTSSYNEQFF
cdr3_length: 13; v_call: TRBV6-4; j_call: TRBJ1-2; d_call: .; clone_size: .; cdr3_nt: TGTGCCAGCAGCCCAACAGGGAACTATGGCTACACCTTC; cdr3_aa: CASSPTGNYGYTF
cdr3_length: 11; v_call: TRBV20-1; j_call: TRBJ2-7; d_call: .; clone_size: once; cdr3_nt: TGCAGTGCCGTTCAGGCCTACGAGCAGTACTTC; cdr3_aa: CSAVQAYEQYF
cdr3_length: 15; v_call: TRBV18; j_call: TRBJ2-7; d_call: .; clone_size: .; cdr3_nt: TGTGCCAGCTCACCCTTCGGGGGATCCCCCTACGAGCAGTACTTC; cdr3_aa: CASSPFGGSPYEQYF
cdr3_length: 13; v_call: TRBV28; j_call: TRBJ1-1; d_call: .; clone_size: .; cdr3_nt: TGTGCCAGCAGTTTATGGCGGTACACTGAAGCTTTCTTT; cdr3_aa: CASSLWRYTEAFF
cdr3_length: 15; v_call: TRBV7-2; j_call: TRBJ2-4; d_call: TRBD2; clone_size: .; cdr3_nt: TGTGCCAGCAGCTTAGACGGACTAGCGGAAAACATTCAGTACTTC; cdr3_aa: CASSLDGLAENIQYF
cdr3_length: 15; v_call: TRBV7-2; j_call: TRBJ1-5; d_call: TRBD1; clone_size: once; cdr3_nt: TGTGCCAGCAGTCCCGGACAGGTGGGGGGACAGCCCCAGCATTTT; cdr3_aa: CASSPGQVGGQPQHF
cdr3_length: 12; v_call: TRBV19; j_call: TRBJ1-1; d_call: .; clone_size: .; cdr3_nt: TGTGCCAGTAGGCCAACAGGGTCTGAAGCTTTCTTT; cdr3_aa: CASRPTGSEAFF
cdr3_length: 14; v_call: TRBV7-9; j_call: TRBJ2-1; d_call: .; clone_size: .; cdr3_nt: TGTGCCAGCAGCTTAAGCCCCTATGGTAATGAGCAGTTCTTC; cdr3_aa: CASSLSPYGNEQFF
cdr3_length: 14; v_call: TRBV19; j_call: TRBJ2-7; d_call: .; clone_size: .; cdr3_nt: TGTGCCAGTAGTATCATGGGGCCATCCTACGAGCAGTACTTC; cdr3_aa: CASSIMGPSYEQYF
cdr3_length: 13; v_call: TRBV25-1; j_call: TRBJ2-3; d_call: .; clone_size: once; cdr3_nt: TGTGCCAGCAGTGAATCAGGCACAGATACGCAGTATTTT; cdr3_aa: CASSESGTDTQYF
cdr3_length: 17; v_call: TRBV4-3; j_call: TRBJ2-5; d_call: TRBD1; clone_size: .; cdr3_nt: TGCGCCAGCAGCCAAGATCGACAGGGGGCGGGTCAAGAGACCCAGTACTTC; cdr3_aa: CASSQDRQGAGQETQYF
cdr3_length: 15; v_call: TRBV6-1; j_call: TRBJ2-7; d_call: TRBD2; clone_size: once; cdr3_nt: TGTGCCAGCAGTTTTTTACTAGCGGGAGAGGGCGAGCAGTACTTC; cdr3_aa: CASSFLLAGEGEQYF
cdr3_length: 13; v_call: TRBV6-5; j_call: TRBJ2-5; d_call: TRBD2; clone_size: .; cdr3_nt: TGTGCCAGCAGCCAACTAGCGGAGGAGACCCAGTACTTC; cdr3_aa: CASSQLAEETQYF
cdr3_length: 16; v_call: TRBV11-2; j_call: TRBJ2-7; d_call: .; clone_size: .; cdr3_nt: TGTGCCAGCAGCTTAGCCTTCCGGGGGAGGCCCTACGAGCAGTACTTC; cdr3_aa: CASSLAFRGRPYEQYF
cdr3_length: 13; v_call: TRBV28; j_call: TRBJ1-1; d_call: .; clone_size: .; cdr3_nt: TGTGCCAGCGGGGCGGGAAGGGGCTCTGAAGCTTTCTTT; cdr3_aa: CASGAGRGSEAFF
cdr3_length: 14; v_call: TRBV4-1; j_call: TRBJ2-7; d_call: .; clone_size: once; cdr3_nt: TGCGCCAGCAGCCCCACTCCCATCTCCTACGAGCAGTACTTC; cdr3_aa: CASSPTPISYEQYF
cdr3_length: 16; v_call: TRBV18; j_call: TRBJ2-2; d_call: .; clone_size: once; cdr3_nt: TGTGCCAGCTCACCACGGGGGGGCAAGTTCTCCGGGGAGCTGTTTTTT; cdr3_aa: CASSPRGGKFSGELFF
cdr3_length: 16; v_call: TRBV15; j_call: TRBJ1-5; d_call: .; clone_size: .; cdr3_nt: TGTGCCACCAGGCCTGGGGGGGAAGGAGATGGACAGCCCCAGCATTTT; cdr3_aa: CATRPGGEGDGQPQHF
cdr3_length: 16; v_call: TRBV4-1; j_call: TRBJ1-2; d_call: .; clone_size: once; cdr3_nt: TGCGCCAGCAGCCAAGATTTCAACAGAGCTAACTATGGCTACACCTTC; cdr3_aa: CASSQDFNRANYGYTF
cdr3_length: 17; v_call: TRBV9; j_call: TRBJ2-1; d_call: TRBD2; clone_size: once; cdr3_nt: TGTGCCAGCAGCGATAGAAGAGGAGCGGGATCCTACAATGAGCAGTTCTTC; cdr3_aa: CASSDRRGAGSYNEQFF
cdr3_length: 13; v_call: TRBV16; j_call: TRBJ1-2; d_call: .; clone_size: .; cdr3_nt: TGTGCCAGCAGCCAATCGGGCCGAGATGGCTACACCTTC; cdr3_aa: CASSQSGRDGYTF
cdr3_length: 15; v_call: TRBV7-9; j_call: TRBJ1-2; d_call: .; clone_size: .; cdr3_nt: TGTGCCAGCAGCTCCGGGGACACCTCGAACTATGGCTACACCTTC; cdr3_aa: CASSSGDTSNYGYTF
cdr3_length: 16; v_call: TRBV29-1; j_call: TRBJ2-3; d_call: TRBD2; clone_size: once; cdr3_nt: TGCAGCGCTCTCGGACTAGCGGGAGGCCTAGTGGATACGCAGTATTTT; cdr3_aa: CSALGLAGGLVDTQYF
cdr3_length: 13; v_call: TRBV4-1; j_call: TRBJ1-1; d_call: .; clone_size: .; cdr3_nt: TGCGCCAGCAGCCAAGCCGGACTTAGAGAAGCTTTCTTT; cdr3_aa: CASSQAGLREAFF
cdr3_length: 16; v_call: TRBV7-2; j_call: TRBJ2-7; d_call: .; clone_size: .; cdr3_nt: TGTGCCAGCAGCTTAATTGCAGGGCCAAGCTCCTACGAGCAGTACTTC; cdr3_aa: CASSLIAGPSSYEQYF
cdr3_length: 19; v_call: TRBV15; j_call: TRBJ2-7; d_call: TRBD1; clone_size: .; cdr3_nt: TGTGCCACCAGCACGACGGGACAGGGGGCCAGCCGGCTCTCCTACGAGCAGTACTTC; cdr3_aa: CATSTTGQGASRLSYEQYF
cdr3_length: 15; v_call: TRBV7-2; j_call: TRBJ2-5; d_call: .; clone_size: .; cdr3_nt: TGTGCCAGCAGCTTCGTCAGCGGATGCCAAGAGACCCAGTACTTC; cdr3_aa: CASSFVSGCQETQYF